The clone carrying this T cell receptor (gamma chain) ranks as medium-sized. No antigen is known for it. There are 15 residues in the CDR3. CDR1 and CDR2 (germline): VTNTFY, YDVSTARD (reference sequence). Trimming at V came to 0 bases and at J to 3 bases, leaving 4 bases not matched to a gene. PBMCs from patients and controls supplied the genomic DNA for sequencing. The source of the sample is a study of gamma delta lymphoproliferative disorders and STAT genes. Looking at the study overall: Gamma-chain libraries were built from at least 50 ng of genomic DNA with the LymphoTrack Dx TCRG Assay. Delta libraries were made per EuroClonality-NGS working group procedure. The study's findings and limits: Nearly all major patient gamma and delta clonotypes were public. Delta repertoires did not separate groups, but patient gamma repertoires clustered apart.

TCRdb used CATT to re-call clones from the multiplex PCR reads. The data contain fewer than 3,500 gamma-chain clones, around 7.8% of them singletons. The clonotype originates from a human donor in good health. V usage is TRGV3 and J usage is TRGJP1. The J gene comes from matching the DNA to germline here; TCRdb lacks it. The material sequenced was blood. The CDR3 loop is CATWDRRATGWFKIF. For the CDR3, the DNA is TGTGCCACCTGGGACAGGCGCGCCACTGGTTGGTTCAAGATATTT.